This T cell receptor beta chain was recorded in a study of human CD8 memory T cell subsets. This CDR3 has 16 amino acids. CDR1 and CDR2 from the germline V gene are SQVTM and ANQGSEA. In regard to this clonotype: Its antigen is not identified.

TCR beta libraries were made by UMI-labeled 5' RACE. With the 5' RACE reads reprocessed, TCRdb shows one record per CDR3 protein and no DNA. This sample contains 8,500 to 10,000 distinct CDR3 sequences. Whole-study results and caveats: Among T cells, stem-like memory and precursor exhausted subsets showed similarly high diversity, unlike effector memory cells.

Buffy coats that had been collected from healthy donors served as the PBMC source. The sequenced sample was CD8+ T cells from PBMCs. The chain recombines TRBV29-1 with TRBJ2-7; TCRdb reports TRBD1, a call that lacks DNA to check it against. The receptor was isolated from a human donor in good health. CDR3: CSVEVPGHLGAYEQYF.